These 3 T cell receptor beta chains came from one sample sequenced in a study of blood T cell repertoires in COVID-19. Clones were sequenced by immunoSEQ multiplex PCR, and TCRdb holds only the in-frame ones, with some missing. The profile covers 200,000 to 250,000 clones, with around 84% appearing a single time and 5.9% taken by the ten largest. Sequencing used peripheral blood. The receptors shown here come from a man older than 75 with acute or convalescent COVID-19.

The rearrangement uses TRBV5-6 and TRBJ1-3, with unresolved D. The CDR3 is 17 residues long. The germline V and J ends were trimmed by 3 bases and 4 bases, with 20 bases remaining between them. Germline V CDR1 and CDR2: SGHDT, YYEEEE. In DNA form, the CDR3 reads TGTGCCAGCAGCTCCCTGGTGGGTCTCCGAGGGGGAAACACCATATATTTT. This gives the protein CASSSLVGLRGGNTIYF.

V gene TRBV5-6 combines with J gene TRBJ2-7, with a possible D match to TRBD2 (5 bases). This CDR3 comprises 12 residues. The germline V and J ends were trimmed by 7 bases and 2 bases, with 10 bases remaining between them. Germline CDR1 and CDR2: SGHDT and YYEEEE. The CDR3 protein is CASQSGTYEQYV. CDR3 sequence (DNA): TGTGCCAGCCAGTCCGGGACCTACGAGCAGTACGTC.

CDR3 residues: CASSSPGTGGIGNTIYF. The CDR3 nucleotides read TGTGCCAGTAGTAGTCCCGGGACAGGGGGCATTGGAAACACCATATATTTT. J is TRBJ1-3 and V is TRBV19, with 12 bases identical to TRBD1. V lost 4 bases, J lost 3 bases, and 7 bases stayed unmatched. Per the germline V gene, CDR1 is LNHDA and CDR2 is SQIVND (reference sequence). The CDR3 spans 17 residues.